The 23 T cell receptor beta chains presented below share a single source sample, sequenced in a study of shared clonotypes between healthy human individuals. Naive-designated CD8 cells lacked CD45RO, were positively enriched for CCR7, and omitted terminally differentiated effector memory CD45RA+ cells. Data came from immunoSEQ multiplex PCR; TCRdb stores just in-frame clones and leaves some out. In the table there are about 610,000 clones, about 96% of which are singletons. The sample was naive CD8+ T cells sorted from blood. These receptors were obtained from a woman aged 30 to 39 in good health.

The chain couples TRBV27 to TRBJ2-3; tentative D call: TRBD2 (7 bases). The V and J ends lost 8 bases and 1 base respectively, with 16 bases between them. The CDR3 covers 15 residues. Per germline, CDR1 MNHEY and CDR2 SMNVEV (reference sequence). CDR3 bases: TGTGCCAGCGAACCAGGGGAGGGTGGCACAGATACGCAGTATTTT. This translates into CASEPGEGGTDTQYF.

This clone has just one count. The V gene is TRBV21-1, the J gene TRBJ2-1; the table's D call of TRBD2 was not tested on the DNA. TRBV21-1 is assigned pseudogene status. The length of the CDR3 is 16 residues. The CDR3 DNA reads TGTGCCAGCAGCAAAGTGAAGATAGCGGGAGAGGATGAGCAGTTCTTC. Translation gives CASSKVKIAGEDEQFF.

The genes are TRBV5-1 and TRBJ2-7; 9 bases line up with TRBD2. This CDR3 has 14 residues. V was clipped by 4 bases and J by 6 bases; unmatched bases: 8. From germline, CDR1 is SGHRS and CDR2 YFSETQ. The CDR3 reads CASSPTSGPAEQYF. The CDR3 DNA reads TGCGCCAGCAGCCCGACTAGCGGTCCCGCCGAGCAGTACTTC.

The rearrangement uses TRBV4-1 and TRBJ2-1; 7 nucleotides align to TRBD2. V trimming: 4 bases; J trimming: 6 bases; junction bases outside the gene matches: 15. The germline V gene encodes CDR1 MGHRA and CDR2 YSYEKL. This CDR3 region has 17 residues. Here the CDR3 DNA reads TGCGCCAGCAGCCCAAGGGTGGCGGGAGTAGGTAGCAATGAGCAGTTCTTC. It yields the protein CASSPRVAGVGSNEQFF.

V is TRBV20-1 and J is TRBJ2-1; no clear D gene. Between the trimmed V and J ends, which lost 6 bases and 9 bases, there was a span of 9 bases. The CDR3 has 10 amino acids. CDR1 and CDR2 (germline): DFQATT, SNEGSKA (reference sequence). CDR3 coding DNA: TGCAGTGCCATGTACGGTGAGCAGTTCTTC. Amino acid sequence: CSAMYGEQFF.

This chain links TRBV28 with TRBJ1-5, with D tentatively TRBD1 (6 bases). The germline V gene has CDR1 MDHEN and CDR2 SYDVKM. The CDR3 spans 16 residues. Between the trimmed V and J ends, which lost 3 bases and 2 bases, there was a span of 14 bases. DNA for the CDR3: TGTGCCAGCAGTTTGAAAGGGGGATTTGGCAATCAGCCCCAGCATTTT. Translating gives CASSLKGGFGNQPQHF.

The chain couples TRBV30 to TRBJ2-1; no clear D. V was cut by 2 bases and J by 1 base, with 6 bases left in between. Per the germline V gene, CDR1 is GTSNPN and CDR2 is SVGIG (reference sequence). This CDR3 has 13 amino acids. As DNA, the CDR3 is TGTGCCTGGAGTTTGACTTCCTACAATGAGCAGTTCTTC. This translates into CAWSLTSYNEQFF.

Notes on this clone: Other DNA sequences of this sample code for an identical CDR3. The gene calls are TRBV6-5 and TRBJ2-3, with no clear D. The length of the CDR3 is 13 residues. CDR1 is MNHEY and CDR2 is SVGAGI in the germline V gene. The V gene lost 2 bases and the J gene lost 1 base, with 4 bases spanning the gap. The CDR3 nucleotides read TGTGCCAGCAGTTACGGAGGCACAGATACGCAGTATTTT. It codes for CASSYGGTDTQYF.

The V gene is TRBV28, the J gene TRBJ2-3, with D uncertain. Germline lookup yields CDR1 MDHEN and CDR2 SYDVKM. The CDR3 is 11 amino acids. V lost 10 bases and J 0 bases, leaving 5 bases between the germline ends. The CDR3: CATISTDTQYF. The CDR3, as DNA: TGTGCCACTATCAGCACAGATACGCAGTATTTT.

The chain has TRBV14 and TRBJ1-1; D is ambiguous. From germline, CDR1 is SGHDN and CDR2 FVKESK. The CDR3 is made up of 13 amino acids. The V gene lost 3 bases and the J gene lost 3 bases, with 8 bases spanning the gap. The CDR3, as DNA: TGTGCCAGCAGCCAGGCGGCATACACTGAAGCTTTCTTT. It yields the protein CASSQAAYTEAFF.

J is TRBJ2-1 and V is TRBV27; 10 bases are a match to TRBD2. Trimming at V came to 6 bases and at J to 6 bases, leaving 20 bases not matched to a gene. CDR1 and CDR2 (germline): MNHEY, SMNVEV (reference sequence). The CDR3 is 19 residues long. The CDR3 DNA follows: TGTGCCAGCAGCCCCCCCCCGCTACTACTAGCGGGAAAGGGCAATGAGCAGTTCTTC. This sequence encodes CASSPPPLLLAGKGNEQFF.

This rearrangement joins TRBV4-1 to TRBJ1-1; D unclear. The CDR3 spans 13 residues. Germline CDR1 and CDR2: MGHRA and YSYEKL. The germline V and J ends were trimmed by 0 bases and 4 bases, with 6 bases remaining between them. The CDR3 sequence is CASSQDRLTEAFF. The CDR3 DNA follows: TGCGCCAGCAGCCAAGACAGGCTCACTGAAGCTTTCTTT.

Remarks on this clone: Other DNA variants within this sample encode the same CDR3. The CDR3 DNA reads TGTGCCAGCAGCGGGGGCAATCAGCCCCAGCATTTT. This gives the protein CASSGGNQPQHF. The chain uses TRBV2 and TRBJ1-5; D is unclear. The V gene lost 6 bases and the J gene lost 2 bases, with 5 bases spanning the gap. The CDR3 has 12 residues. Germline CDR1 SNHLY, CDR2 FYNNEI.

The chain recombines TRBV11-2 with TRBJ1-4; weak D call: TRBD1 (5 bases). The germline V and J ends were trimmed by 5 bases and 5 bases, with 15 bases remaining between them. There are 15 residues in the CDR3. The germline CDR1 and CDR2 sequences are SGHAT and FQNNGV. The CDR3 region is CASSPRGSGNEKLFF. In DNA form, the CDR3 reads TGTGCCAGCAGCCCCCGGGGGTCCGGAAATGAAAAACTGTTTTTT.

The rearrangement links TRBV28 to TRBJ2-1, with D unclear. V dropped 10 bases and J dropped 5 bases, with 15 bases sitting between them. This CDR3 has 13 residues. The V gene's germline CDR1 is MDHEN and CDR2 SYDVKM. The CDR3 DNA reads TGTGCCACCCTCTTCCGGACCCACAATGAGCAGTTCTTC. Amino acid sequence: CATLFRTHNEQFF.

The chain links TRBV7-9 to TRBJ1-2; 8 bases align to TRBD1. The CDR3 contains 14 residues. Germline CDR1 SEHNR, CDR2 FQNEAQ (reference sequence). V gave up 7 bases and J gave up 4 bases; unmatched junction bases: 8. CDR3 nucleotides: TGTGCCAGCACTCCCGGGACAGGCTCCTATGGCTACACCTTC. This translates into CASTPGTGSYGYTF.

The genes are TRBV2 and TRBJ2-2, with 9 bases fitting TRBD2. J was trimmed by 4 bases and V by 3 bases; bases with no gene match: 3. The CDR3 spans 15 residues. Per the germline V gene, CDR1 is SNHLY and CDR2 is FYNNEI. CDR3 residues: CASSDSGRSTGELFF. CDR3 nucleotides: TGTGCCAGCAGTGATAGCGGGAGATCCACCGGGGAGCTGTTTTTT.

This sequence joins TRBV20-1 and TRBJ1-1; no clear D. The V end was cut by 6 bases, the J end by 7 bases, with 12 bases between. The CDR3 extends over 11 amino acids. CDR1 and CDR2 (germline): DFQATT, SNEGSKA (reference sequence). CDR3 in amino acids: CSATTLLEAFF. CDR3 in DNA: TGCAGTGCAACGACACTGCTTGAAGCTTTCTTT.

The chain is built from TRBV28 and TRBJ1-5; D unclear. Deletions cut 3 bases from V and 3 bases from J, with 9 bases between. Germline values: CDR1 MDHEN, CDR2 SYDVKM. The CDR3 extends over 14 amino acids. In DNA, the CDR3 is TGTGCCAGCAGTTTGGCCCAGATCAATCAGCCCCAGCATTTT. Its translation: CASSLAQINQPQHF. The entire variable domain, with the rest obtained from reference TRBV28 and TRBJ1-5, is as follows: DVKVTQSSRYLVKRTGEKVFLECVQDMDHENMFWYRQDPGLGLRLIYFSYDVKMKEKGDIPEGYSVSREKKERFSLILESASTNQTSMYLCASSLAQINQPQHFGDGTRLSIL.

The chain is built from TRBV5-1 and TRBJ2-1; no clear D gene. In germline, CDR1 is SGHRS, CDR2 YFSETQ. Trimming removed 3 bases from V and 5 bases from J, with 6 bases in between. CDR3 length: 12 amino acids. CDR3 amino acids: CASSWENNEQFF. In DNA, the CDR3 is TGCGCCAGCAGCTGGGAAAACAATGAGCAGTTCTTC.

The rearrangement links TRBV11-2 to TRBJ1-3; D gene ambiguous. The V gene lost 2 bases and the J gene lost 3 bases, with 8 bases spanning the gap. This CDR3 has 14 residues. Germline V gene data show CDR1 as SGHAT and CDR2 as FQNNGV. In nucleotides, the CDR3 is TGTGCCAGCAGCTTACAAGGGTTTGGAAACACCATATATTTT. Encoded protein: CASSLQGFGNTIYF.

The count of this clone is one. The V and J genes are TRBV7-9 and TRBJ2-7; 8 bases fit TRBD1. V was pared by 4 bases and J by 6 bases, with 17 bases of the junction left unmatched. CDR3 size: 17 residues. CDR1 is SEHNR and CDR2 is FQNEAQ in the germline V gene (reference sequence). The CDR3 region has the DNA TGTGCCAGCAGCTCAGGACAGGGTTCCCCAGCTTGGGGCGAGCAGTACTTC. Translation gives CASSSGQGSPAWGEQYF.

The CDR3 coding sequence is TGCGCCAGCAGCTTGGCCTGGGGGGACTACGAGCAGTACTTC. Its translation is CASSLAWGDYEQYF. The V and J genes are TRBV5-1 and TRBJ2-7; D might be TRBD2 (6 bases). V was pared by 0 bases and J by 3 bases, with 10 bases between. From germline, CDR1 is SGHRS and CDR2 YFSETQ. This CDR3 region has 14 residues.